The 9 T cell receptor beta chains below come from one sample, sequenced in a study of Ad26.COV2.S vaccination and SARS-CoV-2 variants. Sequencing was performed with immunoSEQ multiplex PCR; in TCRdb, only in-frame clones are kept and a portion is missing. The table lists hundreds of thousands of clones, more than 80% of them singletons. Indicated treatment: 15 to 20 received Ad26.COV2.S at low or high dose, single or two shots; about 5 received placebo; per-sample allocation not given. The samples date from day 63 after the first vaccine or placebo injection. The sequencing used peripheral blood, collected in a trial of Ad26.COV2.S vaccine versus placebo. These receptors all come from a person between 18 and 60 years old who received the Ad26.COV2.S COVID-19 vaccine or a placebo.

This clone was counted once. The rearrangement joins TRBV3-1 (or the pseudogene TRBV3-2) to TRBJ2-4, with TRBD1 matching over 8 bases. The CDR3 runs to 17 residues. Losses at the gene ends were 4 bases for V and 6 bases for J; bases not matched to a gene: 14. Looked up from germline, CDR1 is LGHDT and CDR2 is YNNKEL (reference sequence). CDR3 region: CASSPRGTGTFRNIQYF. The CDR3 DNA sequence: TGTGCCAGCAGCCCACGGGGGACAGGTACCTTTCGAAACATTCAGTACTTC.

This chain joins TRBV24-1 and TRBJ2-1; perhaps D is TRBD1 or TRBD2 (5 bases each). The germline V gene has CDR1 KGHDR and CDR2 SFDVKD. This CDR3 is 13 amino acids long. The V and J ends lost 9 bases and 6 bases respectively, with 14 bases between them. CDR3 protein: CATPGPGPNEQFF. The CDR3 nucleotides are TGTGCCACCCCGGGACCGGGGCCCAATGAGCAGTTCTTC.

The rearrangement joins TRBV24-1 to TRBJ2-2; D remains unclear. The CDR3 is 15 amino acids. Germline V gene sequence: CDR1 KGHDR, CDR2 SFDVKD. Trimming pared 8 bases from V and 1 base from J, leaving 13 bases between. The CDR3 bases are TGTGCCACCACCGATAGGAGCTTGAACACCGGGGAGCTGTTTTTT. Protein product: CATTDRSLNTGELFF.

Of note for this clone: Distinct nucleotide sequences in the sample also encode this CDR3. The rearrangement joins TRBV18 to TRBJ2-5; D gene ambiguous. Germline CDR1 reads KGHSH; CDR2 reads LQKENI. This CDR3 region has 13 residues. Trimming took off 3 bases at V and 4 bases at J, with 9 bases between the two ends. The chain's CDR3 is CASSPPGLETQYF. The CDR3 nucleotides are TGTGCCAGCTCACCGCCGGGCTTAGAGACCCAGTACTTC. Using reference TRBV18 and TRBJ2-5 for the parts outside the CDR3, the full variable domain is NAGVMQNPRHLVRRRGQEARLRCSPMKGHSHVYWYRQLPEEGLKFMVYLQKENIIDESGMPKERFSAEFPKEGPSILRIQQVVRGDSAAYFCASSPPGLETQYFGPGTRLLVL.

This rearrangement joins TRBV2 to TRBJ2-5, with D hard to call. The CDR3 consists of 13 residues. The germline V gene has CDR1 SNHLY and CDR2 FYNNEI. V lost 2 bases, J lost 5 bases, and 9 bases lay in between. The CDR3: CASSERGPETQYF. In nucleotides, the CDR3 is TGTGCCAGCAGTGAACGAGGTCCGGAGACCCAGTACTTC.

The CDR3 sequence: CASSSSEVLSYEQYF. CDR3 coding DNA: TGTGCCAGCAGCTCTTCCGAGGTCCTCTCCTACGAGCAGTACTTC. This chain links TRBV3-1 (or the pseudogene TRBV3-2) with TRBJ2-7; no clear D gene. Germline values: CDR1 LGHDT, CDR2 YNNKEL (reference sequence). V lost 5 bases and J lost 0, with 14 bases in between. The CDR3 covers 15 residues.

This clone was observed a handful of times. J is TRBJ1-3 and V is TRBV9, with TRBD1 as a possible D gene (5 bases). Germline V gene sequence: CDR1 SGDLS, CDR2 YYNGEE. Trimming left V 0 bases short and J 0 bases short, with 7 bases between. CDR3 length: 15 residues. The CDR3 is CASSVGGTSGNTIYF. Written as DNA, the CDR3 is TGTGCCAGCAGCGTAGGGGGCACCTCTGGAAACACCATATATTTT.

The chain has TRBV12-3 or TRBV12-4 and TRBJ1-5, with 9 positions matching TRBD1. This CDR3 region has 13 residues. The trim removed 6 bases at V and 7 bases at J, leaving 4 bases unmatched. CDR3 protein: CASRQGARQPQHF. The CDR3 bases are TGTGCCAGCAGACAGGGGGCGAGACAGCCCCAGCATTTT.

This clone was detected only once. The chain joins TRBV27 to TRBJ1-2; a possible D gene is TRBD1 (6 bases). CDR3 length equals 16 residues. Germline V gene sequence: CDR1 MNHEY, CDR2 SMNVEV (reference sequence). The V end lost 0 bases, the J end lost 0 bases, and 11 bases lay between the germline ends. This CDR3 is CASSLSIRDTNYGYTF. The CDR3 DNA follows: TGTGCCAGCAGTTTATCAATCCGGGACACTAACTATGGCTACACCTTC.